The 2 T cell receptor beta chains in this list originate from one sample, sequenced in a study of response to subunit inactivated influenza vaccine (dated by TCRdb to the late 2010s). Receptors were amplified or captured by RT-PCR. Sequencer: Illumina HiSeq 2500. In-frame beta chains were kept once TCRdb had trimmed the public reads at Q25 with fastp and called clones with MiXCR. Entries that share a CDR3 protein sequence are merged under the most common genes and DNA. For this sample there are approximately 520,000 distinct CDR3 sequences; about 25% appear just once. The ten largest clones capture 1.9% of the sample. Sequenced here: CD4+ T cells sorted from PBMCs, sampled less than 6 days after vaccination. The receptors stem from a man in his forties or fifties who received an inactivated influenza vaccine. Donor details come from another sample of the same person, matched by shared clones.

The CDR3 loop is CSAGRGLGEKLFF. CDR3 DNA sequence: TGCAGCGCCGGAAGGGGGCTTGGTGAAAAACTGTTTTTT. This chain connects TRBV29-1 to TRBJ1-4; TRBD1 agrees at 7 bases. The CDR3 consists of 13 residues. Germline V gives CDR1 SQVTM, CDR2 ANQGSEA. With V trimmed by 7 bases and J by 7 bases, 9 bases remained unmatched.

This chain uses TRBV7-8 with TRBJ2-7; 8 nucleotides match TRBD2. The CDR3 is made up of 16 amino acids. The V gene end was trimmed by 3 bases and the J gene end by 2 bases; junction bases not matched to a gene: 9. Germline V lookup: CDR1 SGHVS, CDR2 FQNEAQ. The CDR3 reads CASSFGSGDNTYEQYF. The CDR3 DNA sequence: TGTGCCAGCAGCTTCGGTAGCGGGGACAACACCTACGAGCAGTACTTC.